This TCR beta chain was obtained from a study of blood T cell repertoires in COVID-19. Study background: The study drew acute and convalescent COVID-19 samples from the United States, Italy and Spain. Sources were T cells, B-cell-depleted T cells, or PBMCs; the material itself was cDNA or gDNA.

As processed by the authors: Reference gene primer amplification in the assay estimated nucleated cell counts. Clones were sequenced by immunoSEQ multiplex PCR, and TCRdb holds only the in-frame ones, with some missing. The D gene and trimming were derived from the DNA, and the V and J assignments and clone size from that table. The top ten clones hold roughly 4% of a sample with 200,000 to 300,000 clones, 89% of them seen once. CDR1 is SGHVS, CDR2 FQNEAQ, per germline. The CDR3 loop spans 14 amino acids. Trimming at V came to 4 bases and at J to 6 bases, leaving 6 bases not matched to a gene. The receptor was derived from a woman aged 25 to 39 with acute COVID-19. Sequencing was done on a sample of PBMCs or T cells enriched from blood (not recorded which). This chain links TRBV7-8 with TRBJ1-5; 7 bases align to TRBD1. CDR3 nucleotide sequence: TGTGCCAGCAGCTACGGACAGGTCGGTCAGCCCCAGCATTTT. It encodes CASSYGQVGQPQHF.